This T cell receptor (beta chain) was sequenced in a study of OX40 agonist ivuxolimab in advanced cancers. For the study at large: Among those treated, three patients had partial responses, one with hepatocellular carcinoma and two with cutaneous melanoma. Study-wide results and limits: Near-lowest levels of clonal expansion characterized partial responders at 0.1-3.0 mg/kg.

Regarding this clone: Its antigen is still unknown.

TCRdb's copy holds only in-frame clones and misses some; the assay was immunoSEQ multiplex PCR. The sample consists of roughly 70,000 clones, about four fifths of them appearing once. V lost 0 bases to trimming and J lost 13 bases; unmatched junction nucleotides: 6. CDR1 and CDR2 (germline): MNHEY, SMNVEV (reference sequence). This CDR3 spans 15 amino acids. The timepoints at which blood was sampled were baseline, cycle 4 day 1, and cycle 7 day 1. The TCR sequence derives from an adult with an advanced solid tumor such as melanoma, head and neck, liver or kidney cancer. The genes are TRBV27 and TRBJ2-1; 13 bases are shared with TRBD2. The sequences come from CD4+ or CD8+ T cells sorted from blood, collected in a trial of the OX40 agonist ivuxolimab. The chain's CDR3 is CASSLSGLAGTKQFF. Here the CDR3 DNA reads TGTGCCAGCAGTTTATCGGGACTAGCGGGGACTAAACAGTTCTTC.